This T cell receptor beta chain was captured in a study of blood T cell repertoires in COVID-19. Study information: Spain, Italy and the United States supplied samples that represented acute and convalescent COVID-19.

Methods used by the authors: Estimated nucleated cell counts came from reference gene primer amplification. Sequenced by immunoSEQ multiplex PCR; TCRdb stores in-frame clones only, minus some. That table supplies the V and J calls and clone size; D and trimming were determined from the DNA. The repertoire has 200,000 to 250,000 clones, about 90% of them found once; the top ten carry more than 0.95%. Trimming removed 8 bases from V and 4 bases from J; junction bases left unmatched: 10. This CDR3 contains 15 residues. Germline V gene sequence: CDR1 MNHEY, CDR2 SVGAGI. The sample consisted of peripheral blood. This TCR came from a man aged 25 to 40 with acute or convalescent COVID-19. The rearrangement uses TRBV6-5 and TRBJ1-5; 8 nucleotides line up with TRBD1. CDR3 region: CASSIWTGRNQPQHF. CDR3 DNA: TGTGCCAGCTCGATATGGACAGGGCGGAATCAGCCCCAGCATTTT.